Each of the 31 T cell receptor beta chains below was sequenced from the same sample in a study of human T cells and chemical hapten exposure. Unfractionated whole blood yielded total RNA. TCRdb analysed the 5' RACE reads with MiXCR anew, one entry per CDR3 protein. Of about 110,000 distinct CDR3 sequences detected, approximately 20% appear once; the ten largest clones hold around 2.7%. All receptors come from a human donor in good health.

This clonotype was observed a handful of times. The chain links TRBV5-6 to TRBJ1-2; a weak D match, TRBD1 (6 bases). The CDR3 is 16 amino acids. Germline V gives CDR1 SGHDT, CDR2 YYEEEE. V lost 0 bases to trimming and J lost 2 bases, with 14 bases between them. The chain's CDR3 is CASSLGRRGTNYGYTF. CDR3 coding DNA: TGTGCCAGCAGCTTGGGCCGCAGGGGTACGAACTATGGCTACACCTTC.

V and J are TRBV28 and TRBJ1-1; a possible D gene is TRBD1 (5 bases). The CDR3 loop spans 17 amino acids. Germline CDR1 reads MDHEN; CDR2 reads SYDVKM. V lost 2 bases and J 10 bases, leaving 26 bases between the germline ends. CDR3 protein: CASSLNEVGRPGRIAFF. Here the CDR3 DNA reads TGTGCCAGCAGTTTAAATGAAGTGGGGCGCCCCGGGCGGATAGCTTTCTTT.

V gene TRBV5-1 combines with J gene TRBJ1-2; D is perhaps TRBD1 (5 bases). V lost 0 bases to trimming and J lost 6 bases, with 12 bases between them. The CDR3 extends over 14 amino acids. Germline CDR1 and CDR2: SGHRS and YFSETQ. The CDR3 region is CASSLEGWNDGYTF. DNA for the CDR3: TGCGCCAGCAGCTTGGAGGGGTGGAATGATGGCTACACCTTC. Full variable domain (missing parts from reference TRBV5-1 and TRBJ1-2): KAGVTQTPRYLIKTRGQQVTLSCSPISGHRSVSWYQQTPGQGLQFLFEYFSETQRNKGNFPGRFSGRQFSNSRSEMNVSTLELGDSALYLCASSLEGWNDGYTFGSGTRLTVV.

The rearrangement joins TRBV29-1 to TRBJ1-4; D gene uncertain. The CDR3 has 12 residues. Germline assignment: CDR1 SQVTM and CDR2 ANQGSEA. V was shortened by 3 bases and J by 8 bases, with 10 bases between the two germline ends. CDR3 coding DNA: TGCAGCGTTGAGGGTAATGGGGAAAAACTGTTTTTT. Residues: CSVEGNGEKLFF.

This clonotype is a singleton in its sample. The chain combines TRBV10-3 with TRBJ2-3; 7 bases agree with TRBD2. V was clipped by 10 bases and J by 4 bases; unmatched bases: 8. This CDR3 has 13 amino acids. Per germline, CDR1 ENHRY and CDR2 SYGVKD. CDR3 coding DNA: TGTGCCACCCAGGCGGGAGCCCCAGATACGCAGTATTTT. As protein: CATQAGAPDTQYF.

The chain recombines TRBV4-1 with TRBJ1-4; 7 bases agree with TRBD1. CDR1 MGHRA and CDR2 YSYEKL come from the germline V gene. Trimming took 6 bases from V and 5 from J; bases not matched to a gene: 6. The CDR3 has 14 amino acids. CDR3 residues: CASRRSGGNEKLFF. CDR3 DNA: TGCGCCAGCAGACGGTCAGGGGGAAATGAAAAACTGTTTTTT.

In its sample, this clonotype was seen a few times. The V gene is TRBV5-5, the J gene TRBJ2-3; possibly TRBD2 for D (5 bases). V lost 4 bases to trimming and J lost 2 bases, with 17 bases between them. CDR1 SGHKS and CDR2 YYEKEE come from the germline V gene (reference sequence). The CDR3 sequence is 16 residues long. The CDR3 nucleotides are TGTGCCAGCAGCCCCCTGGGCGGACTTGACACAGATACGCAGTATTTT. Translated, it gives CASSPLGGLDTDTQYF.

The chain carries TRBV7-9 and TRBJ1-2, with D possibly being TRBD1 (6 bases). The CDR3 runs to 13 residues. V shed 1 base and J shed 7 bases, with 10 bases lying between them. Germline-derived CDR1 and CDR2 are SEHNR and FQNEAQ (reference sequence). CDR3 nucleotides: TGTGCCAGCAGCTTAGTCCTGGGGGCTGGCTACACCTTC. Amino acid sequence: CASSLVLGAGYTF.

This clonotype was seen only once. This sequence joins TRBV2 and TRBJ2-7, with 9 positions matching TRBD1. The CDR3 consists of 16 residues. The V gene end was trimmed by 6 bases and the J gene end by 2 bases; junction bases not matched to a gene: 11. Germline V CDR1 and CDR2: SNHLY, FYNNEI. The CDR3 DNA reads TGTGCCAGCAGGGTAACAGGGGGCGCCTCTCCCTACGAGCAGTACTTC. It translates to CASRVTGGASPYEQYF. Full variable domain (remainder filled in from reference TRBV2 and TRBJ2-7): EPEVTQTPSHQVTQMGQEVILRCVPISNHLYFYWYRQILGQKVEFLVSFYNNEISEKSEIFDDQFSVERPDGSNFTLKIRSTKLEDSAMYFCASRVTGGASPYEQYFGPGTRLTVT.

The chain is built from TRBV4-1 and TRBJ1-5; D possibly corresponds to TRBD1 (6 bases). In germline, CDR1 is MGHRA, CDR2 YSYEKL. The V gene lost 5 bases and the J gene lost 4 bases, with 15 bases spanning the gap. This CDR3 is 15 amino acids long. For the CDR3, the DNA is TGCGCCAGCAGCACGCCCGGACAGAAGAATCAGCCCCAGCATTTT. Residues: CASSTPGQKNQPQHF.

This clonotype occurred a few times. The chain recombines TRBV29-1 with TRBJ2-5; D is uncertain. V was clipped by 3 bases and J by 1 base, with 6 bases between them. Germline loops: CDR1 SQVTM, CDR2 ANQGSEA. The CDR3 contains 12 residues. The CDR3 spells CSVDPSQETQYF. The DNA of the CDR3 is TGCAGCGTTGATCCAAGCCAAGAGACCCAGTACTTC.

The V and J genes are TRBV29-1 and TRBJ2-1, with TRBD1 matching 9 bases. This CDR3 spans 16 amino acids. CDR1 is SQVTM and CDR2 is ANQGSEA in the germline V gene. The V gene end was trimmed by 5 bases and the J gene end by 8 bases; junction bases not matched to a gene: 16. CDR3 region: CSVRGGLGQGDYEQFF. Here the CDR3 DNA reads TGCAGCGTTAGGGGGGGGCTGGGACAGGGAGACTATGAGCAGTTCTTC.

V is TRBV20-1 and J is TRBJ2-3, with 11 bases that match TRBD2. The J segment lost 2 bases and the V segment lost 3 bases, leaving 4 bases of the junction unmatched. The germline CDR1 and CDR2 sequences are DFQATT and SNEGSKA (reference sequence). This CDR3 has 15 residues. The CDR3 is CSARSLAGVTDTQYF. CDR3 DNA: TGCAGTGCTAGGTCACTAGCGGGAGTCACAGATACGCAGTATTTT.

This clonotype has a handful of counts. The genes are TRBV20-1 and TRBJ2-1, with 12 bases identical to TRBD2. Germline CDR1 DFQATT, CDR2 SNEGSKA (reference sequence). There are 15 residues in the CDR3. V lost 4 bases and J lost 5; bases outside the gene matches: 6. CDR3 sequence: CSATTSGRYHNEQFF. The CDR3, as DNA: TGCAGTGCTACGACTAGCGGGAGATACCACAATGAGCAGTTCTTC.

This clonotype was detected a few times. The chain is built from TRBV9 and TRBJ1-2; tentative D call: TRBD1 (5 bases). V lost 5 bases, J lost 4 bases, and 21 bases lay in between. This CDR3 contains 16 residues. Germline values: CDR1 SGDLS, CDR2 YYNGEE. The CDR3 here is CASSLGAGRTAYGYTF. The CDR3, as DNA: TGTGCCAGCAGTCTTGGGGCAGGGAGAACTGCCTATGGCTACACCTTC.

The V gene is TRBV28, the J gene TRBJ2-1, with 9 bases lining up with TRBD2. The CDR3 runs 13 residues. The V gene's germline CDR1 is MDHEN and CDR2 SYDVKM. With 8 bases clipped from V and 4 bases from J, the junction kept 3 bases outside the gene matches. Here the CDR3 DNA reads TGTGCCAGCTTGACTAGCGGTTACAATGAGCAGTTCTTC. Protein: CASLTSGYNEQFF.

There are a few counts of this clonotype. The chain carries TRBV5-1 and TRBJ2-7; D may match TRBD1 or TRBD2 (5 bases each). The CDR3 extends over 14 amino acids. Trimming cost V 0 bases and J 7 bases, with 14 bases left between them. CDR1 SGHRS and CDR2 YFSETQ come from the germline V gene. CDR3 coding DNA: TGCGCCAGCAGCTTGGAGGGGACCTATACAGAGCAGTACTTC. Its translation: CASSLEGTYTEQYF.

This CDR3 is CASSFDPKGAKNIQYF. In DNA form, the CDR3 reads TGTGCCAGCAGTTTCGACCCCAAAGGAGCCAAAAACATTCAGTACTTC. The chain recombines TRBV28 with TRBJ2-4; D remains unclear. Germline V gives CDR1 MDHEN, CDR2 SYDVKM. The CDR3 is made up of 16 amino acids. V was cut by 3 bases and J by 0 bases, with 12 bases left in between. Drawing the rest from reference TRBV28 and TRBJ2-4, the complete variable domain is DVKVTQSSRYLVKRTGEKVFLECVQDMDHENMFWYRQDPGLGLRLIYFSYDVKMKEKGDIPEGYSVSREKKERFSLILESASTNQTSMYLCASSFDPKGAKNIQYFGAGTRLSVL.

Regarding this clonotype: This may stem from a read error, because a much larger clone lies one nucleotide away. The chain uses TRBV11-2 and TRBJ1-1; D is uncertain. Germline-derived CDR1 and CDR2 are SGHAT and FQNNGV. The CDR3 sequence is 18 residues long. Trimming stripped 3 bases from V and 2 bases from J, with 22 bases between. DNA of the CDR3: TGTGCCAGCAGCTTTACTTGGGCAGGCGGGCTCTTTAACACTGAAGCTTTCTTT. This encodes CASSFTWAGGLFNTEAFF. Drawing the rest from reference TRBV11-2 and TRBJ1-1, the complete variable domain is EAGVAQSPRYKIIEKRQSVAFWCNPISGHATLYWYQQILGQGPKLLIQFQNNGVVDDSQLPKDRFSAERLKGVDSTLKIQPAKLEDSAVYLCASSFTWAGGLFNTEAFFGQGTRLTVV.

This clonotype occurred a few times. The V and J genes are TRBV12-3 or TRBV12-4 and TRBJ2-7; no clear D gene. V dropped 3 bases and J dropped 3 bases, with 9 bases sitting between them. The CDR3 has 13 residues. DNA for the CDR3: TGTGCCAGCAGTTTTGTTCCCGGCTACGAGCAGTACTTC. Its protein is CASSFVPGYEQYF.

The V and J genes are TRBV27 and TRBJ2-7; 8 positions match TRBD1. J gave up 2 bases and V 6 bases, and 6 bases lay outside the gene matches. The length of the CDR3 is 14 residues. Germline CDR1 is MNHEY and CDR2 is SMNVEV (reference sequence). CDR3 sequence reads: CASRPTGVAYEQYF. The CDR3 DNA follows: TGTGCCAGCAGACCGACAGGGGTCGCCTACGAGCAGTACTTC.

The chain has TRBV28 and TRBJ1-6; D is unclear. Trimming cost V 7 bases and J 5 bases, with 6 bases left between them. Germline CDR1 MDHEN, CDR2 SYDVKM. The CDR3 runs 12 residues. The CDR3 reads CASKGNNSPLHF. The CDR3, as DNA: TGTGCCAGCAAGGGCAATAATTCACCCCTCCACTTT.

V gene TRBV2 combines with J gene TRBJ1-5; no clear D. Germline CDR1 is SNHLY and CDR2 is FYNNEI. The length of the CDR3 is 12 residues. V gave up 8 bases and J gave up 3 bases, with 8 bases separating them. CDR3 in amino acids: CASCQHNQPQHF. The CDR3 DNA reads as TGTGCCAGCTGTCAGCACAATCAGCCCCAGCATTTT.

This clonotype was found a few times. CDR3 sequence (DNA): TGTGCCAGCATTGGGACCGGGACTAGCGGGAATAGCGAGCAGTACTTC. Translated, it gives CASIGTGTSGNSEQYF. V is TRBV12-3 or TRBV12-4 and J is TRBJ2-7, with TRBD2 identical over 13 bases. The V and J ends lost 7 bases and 6 bases, in that order; junction bases with no gene match: 12. The CDR3 has 16 amino acids.

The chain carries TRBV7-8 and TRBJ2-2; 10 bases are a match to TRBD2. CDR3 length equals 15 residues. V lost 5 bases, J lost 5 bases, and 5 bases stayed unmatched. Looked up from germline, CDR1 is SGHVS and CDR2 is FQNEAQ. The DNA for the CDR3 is TGTGCCAGCAGCCCCCTAGCGGGAGAGACCGGGGAGCTGTTTTTT. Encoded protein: CASSPLAGETGELFF.

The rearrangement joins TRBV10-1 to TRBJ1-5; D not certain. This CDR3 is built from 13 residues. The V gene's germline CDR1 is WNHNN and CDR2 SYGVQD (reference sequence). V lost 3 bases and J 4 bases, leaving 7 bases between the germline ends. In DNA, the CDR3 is TGCGCCAGCAGTGATGGGGTGAATCAGCCCCAGCATTTT. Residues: CASSDGVNQPQHF.

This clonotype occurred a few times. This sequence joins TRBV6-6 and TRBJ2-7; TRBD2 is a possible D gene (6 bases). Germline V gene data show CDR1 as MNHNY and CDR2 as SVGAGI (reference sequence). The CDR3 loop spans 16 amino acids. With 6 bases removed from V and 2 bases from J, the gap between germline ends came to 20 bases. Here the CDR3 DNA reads TGTGCCAGCAGAGACATGACCGGGACTGACGCCTACGAGCAGTACTTC. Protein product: CASRDMTGTDAYEQYF.

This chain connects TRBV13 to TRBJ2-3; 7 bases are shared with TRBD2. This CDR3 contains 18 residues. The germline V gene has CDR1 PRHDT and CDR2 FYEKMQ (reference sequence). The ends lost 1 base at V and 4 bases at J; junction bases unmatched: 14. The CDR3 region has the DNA TGTGCCAGCAGCTTAGCGGGCCGGGTAGTTGCGGGAGCAGATACGCAGTATTTT. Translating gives CASSLAGRVVAGADTQYF. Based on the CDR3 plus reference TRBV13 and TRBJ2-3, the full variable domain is AAGVIQSPRHLIKEKRETATLKCYPIPRHDTVYWYQQGPGQDPQFLISFYEKMQSDKGSIPDRFSAQQFSDYHSELNMSSLELGDSALYFCASSLAGRVVAGADTQYFGPGTRLTVL.

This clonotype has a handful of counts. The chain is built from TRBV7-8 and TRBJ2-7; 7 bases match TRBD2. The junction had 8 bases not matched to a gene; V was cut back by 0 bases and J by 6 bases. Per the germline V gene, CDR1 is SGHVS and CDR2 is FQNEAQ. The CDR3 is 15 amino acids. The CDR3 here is CASSLAGGVRGEQYF. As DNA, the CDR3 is TGTGCCAGCAGCTTAGCGGGGGGGGTGAGGGGCGAGCAGTACTTC.

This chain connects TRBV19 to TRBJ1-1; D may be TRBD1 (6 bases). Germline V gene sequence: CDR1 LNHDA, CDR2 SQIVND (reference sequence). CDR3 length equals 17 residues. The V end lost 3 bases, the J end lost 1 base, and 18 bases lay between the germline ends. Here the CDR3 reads CASSISGARIRNTEAFF. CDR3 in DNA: TGTGCCAGTAGTATCTCAGGGGCGCGTATCCGGAACACTGAAGCTTTCTTT. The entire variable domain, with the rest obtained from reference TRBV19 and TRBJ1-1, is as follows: DGGITQSPKYLFRKEGQNVTLSCEQNLNHDAMYWYRQDPGQGLRLIYYSQIVNDFQKGDIAEGYSVSREKKESFPLTVTSAQKNPTAFYLCASSISGARIRNTEAFFGQGTRLTVV.

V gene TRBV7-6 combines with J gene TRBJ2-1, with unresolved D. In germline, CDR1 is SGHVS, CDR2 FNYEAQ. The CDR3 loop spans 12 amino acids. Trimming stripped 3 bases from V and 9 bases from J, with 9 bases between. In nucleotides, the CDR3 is TGTGCCAGCAGCTTGGGTGGTTTTGAGCAGTTCTTC. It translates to CASSLGGFEQFF.